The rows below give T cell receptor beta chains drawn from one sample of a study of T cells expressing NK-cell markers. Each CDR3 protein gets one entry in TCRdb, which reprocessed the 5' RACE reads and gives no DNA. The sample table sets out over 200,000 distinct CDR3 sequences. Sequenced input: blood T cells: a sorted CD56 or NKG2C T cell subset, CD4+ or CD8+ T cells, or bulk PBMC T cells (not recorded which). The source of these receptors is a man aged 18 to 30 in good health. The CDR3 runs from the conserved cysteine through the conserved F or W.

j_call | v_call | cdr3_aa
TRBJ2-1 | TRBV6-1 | CASRKGDETSGNKQFF
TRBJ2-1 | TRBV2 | CASTPGVGLAGPEQFF
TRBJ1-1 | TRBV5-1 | CASSRDRPMNTEAFF
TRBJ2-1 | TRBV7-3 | CASRKTSGSYNEQFF
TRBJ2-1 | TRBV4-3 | CASSQDIRLAGGNEQFF
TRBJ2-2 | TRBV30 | CAWSATLPRGSTGELFF
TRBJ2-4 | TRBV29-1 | CSVLAKNIQYF
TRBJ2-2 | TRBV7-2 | CASSQRSVAGELFF
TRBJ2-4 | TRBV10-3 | CAISDGQGGIQYF
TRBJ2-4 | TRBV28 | CASSLSEGLLAKNIQYF
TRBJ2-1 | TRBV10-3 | CAISDLVGGGRYNEQFF
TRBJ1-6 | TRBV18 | CASSPPPLRGSYNSPLHF
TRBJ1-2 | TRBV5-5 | CASSLGANQGYTF
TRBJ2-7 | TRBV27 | CASIWGMGYASYEQYF
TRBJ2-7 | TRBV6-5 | CASSYSVGGRNSYEQYF
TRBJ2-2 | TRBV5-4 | CASSLTSGTGGYTGELFF
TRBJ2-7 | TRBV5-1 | CASSLGPFQPDYEQYF
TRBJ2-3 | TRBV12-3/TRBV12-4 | CASSSQSAGTSTDTQYF
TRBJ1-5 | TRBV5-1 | CASSLGDRGTQPQHF
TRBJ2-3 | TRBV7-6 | CASSPPGLSQYF
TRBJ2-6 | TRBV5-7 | CASTRDSLFSGANVLTF
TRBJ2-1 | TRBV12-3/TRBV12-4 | CAGRGPTHNEQFF
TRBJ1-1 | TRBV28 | CASSLMGQGGTEAFF
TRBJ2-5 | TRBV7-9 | CASSLVSGAETQYF
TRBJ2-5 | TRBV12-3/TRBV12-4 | CASSFPRERKTQYF
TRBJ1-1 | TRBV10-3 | CAISTAKASTEAFF
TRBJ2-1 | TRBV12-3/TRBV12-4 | CASSLAGAYEQFF
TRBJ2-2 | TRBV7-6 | CASSQRTSGRVAGELFF
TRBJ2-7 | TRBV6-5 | CASSSLAEPPGPYEQYF
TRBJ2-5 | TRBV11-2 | CASSLQGRVGETQYF
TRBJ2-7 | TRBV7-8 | CASSLVSDDLYEQYF
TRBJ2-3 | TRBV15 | CATGDGRYLMDTQYF
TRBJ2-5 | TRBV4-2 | CASSQGPPWGESPPAEETQYF
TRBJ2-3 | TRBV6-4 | CASSASGRRTDTQYF
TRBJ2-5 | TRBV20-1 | CSAREEGREETQYF
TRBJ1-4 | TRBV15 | CATSREQGGEKLFF
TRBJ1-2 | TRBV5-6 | CASSFGSSVTF
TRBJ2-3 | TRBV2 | CASSLDRGSDTQYF
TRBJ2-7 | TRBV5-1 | CASSRRTSGDYEQYF